One sample yielded the 23 T cell receptor beta chains listed below, sequenced in a study of PD-1 blockade in classical Hodgkin lymphoma. Brentuximab vedotin exposure varied among the patients, all of whom had relapsed after autologous stem cell transplantation. The assay was immunoSEQ multiplex PCR, and TCRdb's table has in-frame clones only and misses some. The sample holds 50,000 or so clones, 91% seen once. The sequencing here drew on peripheral blood mononuclear cells (PBMCs), taken before the second cycle of nivolumab. The receptors originated from a human donor with classical Hodgkin lymphoma.

This chain joins TRBV7-3 and TRBJ2-3; D gene uncertain. Trimming cost V 2 bases and J 0 bases, with 6 bases left between them. Germline CDR1 and CDR2: SGHTA and FQGTGA. This CDR3 has 14 amino acids. CDR3 bases: TGTGCCAGCAGCTTATCCGGTAGCACAGATACGCAGTATTTT. Translation: CASSLSGSTDTQYF.

V usage is TRBV2 and J usage is TRBJ2-5; no definite D call. The germline V and J ends were trimmed by 7 bases and 4 bases, with 13 bases remaining between them. The CDR3 sequence is 13 residues long. The germline V gene encodes CDR1 SNHLY and CDR2 FYNNEI. Written as DNA, the CDR3 is TGTGCCAGCATACAATTAATGGGAGAGACCCAGTACTTC. It codes for CASIQLMGETQYF.

The chain recombines TRBV28 with TRBJ2-5; no definite D call. CDR3 length: 11 amino acids. Trimming took off 5 bases at V and 5 bases at J, with 6 bases between the two ends. CDR1 MDHEN and CDR2 SYDVKM come from the germline V gene. The CDR3 DNA reads TGTGCCAGCAGTCACCGGGAGACCCAGTACTTC. This encodes CASSHRETQYF.

The CDR3, as DNA: TGTGCCTGGAGTGGGCCCGGGACTAGCGGGACGTACCAAGAGACCCAGTACTTC. It encodes CAWSGPGTSGTYQETQYF. The V gene is TRBV30, the J gene TRBJ2-5; 13 positions match TRBD2. The CDR3 loop spans 18 amino acids. V lost 1 base to trimming and J lost 0 bases; unmatched junction nucleotides: 8. CDR1 and CDR2 (germline): GTSNPN, SVGIG (reference sequence).

The CDR3: CAISDSTGLNTEAFF. The CDR3 DNA is TGCGCCATTTCGGACTCGACAGGGCTGAACACTGAAGCTTTCTTT. The V gene is TRBV10-2, the J gene TRBJ1-1, with 7 nucleotides matching TRBD1. J lost 0 bases, V lost 10 bases, and 11 bases had no gene match. Per germline, CDR1 WSHSY and CDR2 SAAADI. The CDR3 is 15 residues long.

The V call is TRBV7-9, the J call TRBJ1-2; 10 positions agree with TRBD1. The CDR3 length is 12 residues. V shed 5 bases and J 6 bases; nucleotides not matched to a gene: 0. The germline CDR1 and CDR2 sequences are SEHNR and FQNEAQ (reference sequence). The CDR3 DNA is TGTGCCAGCAGCGGACAGGGGGATGGCTACACCTTC. Amino acids: CASSGQGDGYTF.

The CDR3 DNA sequence: TGTGCCAGCAGCCCCTACGGACAGGGCTACGAGCAGTACTTC. It codes for CASSPYGQGYEQYF. The chain is built from TRBV7-7 and TRBJ2-7, with 8 bases aligning to TRBD1. CDR3 length equals 14 residues. V dropped 5 bases and J dropped 3; count of bases not matched to a gene: 6. Germline V gene data show CDR1 as SSHAT and CDR2 as FNYEAQ (reference sequence).

This chain links TRBV5-1 with TRBJ2-2; no reliable D call. The CDR3 runs 14 residues. V was trimmed by 4 bases and J by 0 bases, leaving 7 bases between them. CDR1 and CDR2 (germline): SGHRS, YFSETQ. DNA of the CDR3: TGCGCCAGCAGCCCGATGCCGAACACCGGGGAGCTGTTTTTT. Its translation is CASSPMPNTGELFF.

The chain recombines TRBV5-1 with TRBJ1-5; D remains ambiguous. V lost 2 bases to trimming and J lost 2 bases, with 14 bases between them. Germline loops: CDR1 SGHRS, CDR2 YFSETQ. The CDR3 consists of 16 residues. The CDR3 here is CASSLGQPGGNQPQHF. The CDR3 coding sequence is TGCGCCAGCAGCTTAGGGCAGCCCGGGGGCAATCAGCCCCAGCATTTT.

The chain combines TRBV5-1 with TRBJ2-7, with D possibly matching TRBD2 (5 bases). From germline, CDR1 is SGHRS and CDR2 YFSETQ. V shed 0 bases and J shed 0 bases, with 10 bases lying between them. This CDR3 is built from 15 residues. CDR3 protein: CASSLGPRGSYEQYF. The CDR3 coding sequence is TGCGCCAGCAGCTTGGGGCCCCGGGGCTCCTACGAGCAGTACTTC.

This chain joins TRBV18 and TRBJ1-2, with TRBD1 matching 8 bases. Germline V CDR1 and CDR2: KGHSH, LQKENI. This CDR3 is 14 amino acids long. V shed 3 bases and J 7 bases; nucleotides not matched to a gene: 7. CDR3 protein: CASSPSTGEGGYTF. CDR3 DNA: TGTGCCAGCTCACCCTCGACAGGGGAAGGTGGCTACACCTTC.

The chain couples TRBV11-3 to TRBJ1-1; D is possibly TRBD1 (5 bases). This CDR3 spans 16 amino acids. Germline assignment: CDR1 SGHNT and CDR2 YENEEA. Deletions cut 6 bases from V and 1 base from J, with 18 bases between. CDR3 nucleotide sequence: TGTGCCAGCAGTCGAACAGGAATTCTAGGGAACACTGAAGCTTTCTTT. Amino acid sequence: CASSRTGILGNTEAFF.

The chain uses TRBV19 and TRBJ2-3; D remains unclear. Germline CDR1 reads LNHDA; CDR2 reads SQIVND (reference sequence). The CDR3 runs 18 residues. With 1 base removed from V and 0 bases from J, the gap between germline ends came to 17 bases. The CDR3 region has the DNA TGTGCCAGTAGTATAGTAGGCGCCAGGAGACGTAGCACAGATACGCAGTATTTT. Encoded protein: CASSIVGARRRSTDTQYF.

This chain links TRBV5-1 with TRBJ1-1; 9 bases align to TRBD1. V was pared by 4 bases and J by 6 bases, with 4 bases of the junction left unmatched. The germline V gene has CDR1 SGHRS and CDR2 YFSETQ. This CDR3 has 13 amino acids. Here the CDR3 DNA reads TGCGCCAGCAGCCTACAGGGGGCGGCTGAAGCTTTCTTT. It codes for CASSLQGAAEAFF. The variable domain in full, with the rest retrieved from reference TRBV5-1 and TRBJ1-1, is KAGVTQTPRYLIKTRGQQVTLSCSPISGHRSVSWYQQTPGQGLQFLFEYFSETQRNKGNFPGRFSGRQFSNSRSEMNVSTLELGDSALYLCASSLQGAAEAFFGQGTRLTVV.

For the CDR3, the DNA is TGTGCCAGCAGTTTACCGGCCCACTACGAGCAGTACTTC. Translation gives CASSLPAHYEQYF. This rearrangement joins TRBV28 to TRBJ2-7; no reliable D call. The V end lost 2 bases, the J end lost 3 bases, and 8 bases lay between the germline ends. This CDR3 spans 13 amino acids. Germline V lookup: CDR1 MDHEN, CDR2 SYDVKM.

This clone was observed a few times. This chain uses TRBV7-6 with TRBJ1-6; D uncertain. CDR3 size: 15 residues. Germline V gives CDR1 SGHVS, CDR2 FNYEAQ. V lost 5 bases and J 5 bases, leaving 13 bases between the germline ends. The CDR3 nucleotides are TGTGCCAGCAGCAGGGCCCCTTTCCATAATTCACCCCTCCACTTT. It yields the protein CASSRAPFHNSPLHF.

The V call is TRBV5-1, the J call TRBJ1-1; D call uncertain. Trimming stripped 0 bases from V and 2 bases from J, with 11 bases between. In germline, CDR1 is SGHRS, CDR2 YFSETQ. CDR3 length equals 15 residues. CDR3 in amino acids: CASSLDSQPNTEAFF. CDR3 in DNA: TGCGCCAGCAGCTTGGACAGCCAACCCAACACTGAAGCTTTCTTT.

The chain recombines TRBV6-1 with TRBJ1-2, with 9 bases matching TRBD1. Germline-derived CDR1 and CDR2 are MNHNS and SASEGT. The J segment lost 7 bases and the V segment lost 8 bases, leaving 2 bases of the junction unmatched. The length of the CDR3 is 11 residues. CDR3 sequence: CASRDRVGYTF. The CDR3 DNA reads TGTGCCAGCCGGGACAGGGTTGGCTACACCTTC.

This clone was counted only a few times. V gene TRBV5-6 combines with J gene TRBJ2-7; D call uncertain. Germline CDR1 reads SGHDT; CDR2 reads YYEEEE. This CDR3 spans 12 amino acids. V was cut by 4 bases and J by 6 bases, with 11 bases left in between. The chain's CDR3 is CASSREGSEQYF. CDR3 DNA sequence: TGTGCCAGCAGCAGAGAAGGTAGCGAGCAGTACTTC. The whole variable domain, filled in from reference TRBV5-6 and TRBJ2-7, reads DAGVTQSPTHLIKTRGQQVTLRCSPKSGHDTVSWYQQALGQGPQFIFQYYEEEERQRGNFPDRFSGHQFPNYSSELNVNALLLGDSALYLCASSREGSEQYFGPGTRLTVT.

The CDR3 bases are TGTGCCAGCAGCAAGGGGGCCCCGTACCATCTCGGGGAGCTGTTTTTT. Residues: CASSKGAPYHLGELFF. The V and J genes are TRBV21-1 and TRBJ2-2; the D call TRBD1 from the table was never checked on the DNA. TRBV21-1 corresponds to a pseudogene. This CDR3 is built from 16 residues.

This rearrangement joins TRBV2 to TRBJ1-6; D possibly corresponds to TRBD1 (5 bases). The ends were cut back, 8 bases at V and 7 bases at J, with 15 bases in the middle. The germline gives CDR1 SNHLY, CDR2 FYNNEI. The CDR3 is 14 amino acids. The CDR3: CASPPDGGNSPLHF. CDR3 coding DNA: TGTGCCAGCCCCCCGGACGGGGGAAATTCACCCCTCCACTTT.

This sequence joins TRBV18 and TRBJ2-1, with 13 bases aligning to TRBD2. This CDR3 spans 16 amino acids. Germline V CDR1 and CDR2: KGHSH, LQKENI. J was trimmed by 9 bases and V by 2 bases; bases with no gene match: 7. The CDR3 bases are TGTGCCAGCTCACCATCTACTAGCGGGGGGGTCAGTGAGCAGTTCTTC. It yields the protein CASSPSTSGGVSEQFF.

This sequence joins TRBV7-6 and TRBJ1-1; 7 bases line up with TRBD1. Germline CDR1 reads SGHVS; CDR2 reads FNYEAQ. V shed 5 bases, J shed 1 base, and the junction held 7 bases outside the gene matches. This CDR3 is built from 15 residues. DNA of the CDR3: TGTGCCAGCAGCCAGGCAACAGGGGCGAACACTGAAGCTTTCTTT. It codes for CASSQATGANTEAFF.